Detailed here is one T cell receptor (beta chain). Its antigen is currently unknown. The CDR3 sequence is 16 residues long. Germline CDR1 reads SGHTA; CDR2 reads FQGNSA. Trimming removed 8 bases at V and 1 base at J, with 17 bases between. These data originate in a study of shared clonotypes between healthy human individuals. Notes on the study in general: Around 5.4% of naive CD4 clonotypes were common to several donors.

CD8 cells classed as naive were CD45RO-negative and positively selected for CCR7, excluding terminally differentiated effector memory CD45RA+ cells. Running of the assay took place at deep level. Genomic DNA (from each subset) was split evenly across several immunoSEQ plates. Assay used: immunoSEQ multiplex PCR; TCRdb lists only in-frame clones, some missing. The sample contains 750,000 to 1,000,000 clones, nearly 95% of which appear only once. The chain carries TRBV7-2 and TRBJ2-2, with D uncertain. The TCR originated in a man aged 30-40 years in good health. The source material was naive CD8+ T cells sorted from blood. CDR3 sequence reads: CASAPSRHRNTGELFF. DNA of the CDR3: TGTGCCAGCGCACCGTCGCGACACAGGAACACCGGGGAGCTGTTTTTT. Full variable domain (remainder filled in from reference TRBV7-2 and TRBJ2-2): GAGVSQSPSNKVTEKGKDVELRCDPISGHTALYWYRQSLGQGLEFLIYFQGNSAPDKSGLPSDRFSAERTGGSVSTLTIQRTQQEDSAVYLCASAPSRHRNTGELFFGEGSRLTVL.